Listed below are T cell receptor beta chains from one sample, sequenced in a study of PD-1 blockade in classical Hodgkin lymphoma. The assay was immunoSEQ multiplex PCR, and TCRdb's table has in-frame clones only and misses some. Here the sample spans about 41,000 clones, 70% to 90% being singletons. Material: peripheral blood mononuclear cells (PBMCs), obtained before the second cycle of nivolumab. Receptor source: a human donor with classical Hodgkin lymphoma. The CDR3 runs from the conserved cysteine through the conserved F or W. D genes are given only for firm matches. Not every row has a clone size; where given, it reads once, few, many or a size class.

>TRBD1|TRBV4-3|TRBJ1-2|-
CASSRGQGALGYGYTF
TGCGCCAGCAGCCGAGGACAGGGGGCGTTAGGCTATGGCTACACCTTC
>TRBD1|TRBV30|TRBJ2-4|-
CARTRDRETLATRINIQYF
TGTGCCCGAACGCGGGACAGGGAGACACTCGCAACCCGAATAAACATTCAGTACTTC
>TRBD2|TRBV19|TRBJ2-3|-
CASSIKTSGKADTQYF
TGTGCCAGTAGTATAAAGACTAGCGGGAAAGCAGATACGCAGTATTTT
>TRBD2|TRBV7-8|TRBJ2-3|-
CASSLAWASGTSTDTQYF
TGTGCCAGCAGCTTAGCATGGGCTAGCGGGACCTCCACAGATACGCAGTATTTT
>-|TRBV6-6|TRBJ2-2|once
CASTQGGNTGELFF
TGTGCCAGCACCCAAGGCGGGAACACCGGGGAGCTGTTTTTT
>-|TRBV9|TRBJ1-1|-
CASSVDIEAFF
TGTGCCAGCAGCGTAGACATAGAAGCTTTCTTT
>-|TRBV6-4|TRBJ2-6|-
CASSDRLDSGANVLTF
TGTGCCAGCAGTGACCGTTTGGACTCTGGGGCCAACGTCCTGACTTTC
>-|TRBV7-3|TRBJ2-1|-
CASSFSGTREQFF
TGTGCCAGCAGCTTCTCCGGGACACGGGAGCAGTTCTTC
>TRBD1|TRBV28|TRBJ2-7|-
CASSLATRDRGRYEQYF
TGTGCCAGCAGTTTAGCTACTAGGGACAGGGGTAGGTACGAGCAGTACTTC
>TRBD2|TRBV28|TRBJ2-1|-
CASVTSGANEQFF
TGTGCCAGCGTGACTAGCGGAGCTAATGAGCAGTTCTTC
>TRBD1|TRBV5-1|TRBJ1-6|-
CASSLTGVNSPLHF
TGCGCCAGCAGCTTGACAGGGGTGAATTCACCCCTCCACTTT
>TRBD2|TRBV7-2|TRBJ2-1|-
CASSRTSGSGEQFF
TGTGCCAGCAGCCGGACTAGCGGGAGTGGGGAGCAGTTCTTC
>TRBD1|TRBV6-5|TRBJ1-5|-
CASSYHADRGGQPQHF
TGTGCCAGCAGTTACCACGCGGACAGGGGGGGTCAGCCCCAGCATTTT
>TRBD2|TRBV2|TRBJ2-1|-
CASSDWPSGRGTQFF
TGTGCCAGCAGTGATTGGCCTAGCGGGAGGGGGACACAGTTCTTC
>-|TRBV4-2|TRBJ2-7|-
CASSQVVGGTYEQYF
TGTGCCAGCAGCCAAGTTGTGGGCGGGACCTACGAGCAGTACTTC
>-|TRBV7-2|TRBJ1-2|few
CASSPYRDDGYTF
TGTGCCAGCAGCCCCTACCGGGATGATGGCTACACCTTC
>-|TRBV7-2|TRBJ1-5|-
CASSFDRANSNQPQHF
TGTGCCAGCAGCTTTGACAGAGCGAATAGCAATCAGCCCCAGCATTTT
>TRBD2|TRBV15|TRBJ2-3|-
CATSFAGGSTDTQYF
TGTGCCACCAGCTTCGCGGGAGGGAGCACAGATACGCAGTATTTT
>-|TRBV11-2|TRBJ2-1|few
CASSLDRGPSLPLF
TGTGCCAGCAGCTTAGATCGGGGACCGTCCTTGCCCCTCTTC
>-|TRBV4-3|TRBJ2-2|-
CASSQERATGELFF
TGCGCCAGCAGCCAAGAGAGGGCTACCGGGGAGCTGTTTTTT
>TRBD1|TRBV19|TRBJ2-3|-
CASSIGTGQGAPDTQYF
TGTGCCAGTAGTATTGGAACGGGGCAGGGGGCCCCAGATACGCAGTATTTT
>TRBD1|TRBV19|TRBJ2-5|-
CASSTGTGGQETQYF
TGTGCCAGTAGTACCGGGACAGGTGGACAAGAGACCCAGTACTTC
>TRBD1|TRBV5-1|TRBJ1-2|-
CASSPLDRGPGYTF
TGCGCCAGCAGCCCCCTTGACAGGGGGCCCGGCTACACCTTC
>-|TRBV6-1|TRBJ1-6|-
CASRGGNSPLHF
TGTGCCAGTCGAGGAGGGAATTCACCCCTCCACTTT
>TRBD1|TRBV10-3|TRBJ2-5|-
CAISSGTGSQETQYF
TGTGCCATCAGCTCCGGGACAGGGTCCCAAGAGACCCAGTACTTC
>-|TRBV20-1|TRBJ2-3|-
CSARRADTQYF
TGCAGTGCCCGCCGGGCAGATACGCAGTATTTT
>-|TRBV4-1|TRBJ2-5|-
CASSPGQPFQETQYF
TGCGCCAGCAGCCCCGGACAGCCCTTCCAAGAGACCCAGTACTTC
>TRBD2|TRBV7-9|TRBJ2-2|-
CASSLLAGGPGTGELFF
TGTGCCAGCAGCTTATTAGCGGGGGGGCCTGGCACCGGGGAGCTGTTTTTT
>TRBD1|TRBV29-1|TRBJ1-3|-
CSAKPGQEAGNTIYF
TGCAGCGCCAAACCCGGACAGGAGGCTGGAAACACCATATATTTT
>-|TRBV5-6|TRBJ2-7|-
CASSLGGYEQYF
TGTGCCAGCAGCTTGGGGGGCTACGAGCAGTACTTC
>TRBD1|TRBV28|TRBJ1-4|-
CASRPTGTGATNEKLFF
TGTGCCAGCAGACCCACCGGGACAGGAGCAACTAATGAAAAACTGTTTTTT
>TRBD2|TRBV5-8|TRBJ2-2|-
CASSPGLAVNTGELFF
TGTGCCAGCAGCCCAGGACTAGCGGTGAACACCGGGGAGCTGTTTTTT
>-|TRBV18|TRBJ1-2|few
CASSPGQGRPNYGYTF
TGTGCCAGCTCACCCGGCCAGGGACGGCCAAACTATGGCTACACCTTC
>-|TRBV18|TRBJ1-3|-
CASSPPGIFSGNTIYF
TGTGCCAGCTCACCGCCAGGGATTTTCTCTGGAAACACCATATATTTT
>-|TRBV27|TRBJ2-1|-
CASSQAQYNEQFF
TGTGCCAGCAGCCAGGCCCAATACAATGAGCAGTTCTTC
>-|TRBV6-5|TRBJ2-7|-
CAARGDRLSYEQYF
TGTGCCGCCCGGGGAGACAGACTCTCCTACGAGCAGTACTTC
>TRBD2|TRBV5-1|TRBJ2-7|-
CASSRGQGGLAGSYEQYF
TGCGCCAGCAGCCGGGGACAGGGCGGACTAGCGGGATCCTACGAGCAGTACTTC
>-|TRBV28|TRBJ1-5|-
CASIGRVNQPQHF
TGTGCCAGCATCGGGCGGGTCAATCAGCCCCAGCATTTT
>TRBD2|TRBV28|TRBJ2-2|-
CASSSRLAGGFTGELFF
TGTGCCAGCAGTTCACGACTAGCGGGAGGGTTCACCGGGGAGCTGTTTTTT
>-|TRBV5-1|TRBJ2-7|-
CAVRADGSYEQYF
TGCGCCGTGCGAGCGGATGGCTCCTACGAGCAGTACTTC
>-|TRBV6-5|TRBJ2-5|once
CASSPLGGRGTQYF
TGTGCCAGCAGCCCCTTGGGGGGGCGCGGGACCCAGTACTTC
>-|TRBV5-1|TRBJ2-3|once
CASSVAVGLTDTQYF
TGCGCCAGCAGCGTTGCCGTCGGGTTGACAGATACGCAGTATTTT
>-|TRBV9|TRBJ2-2|-
CASSVIETGTGELFF
TGTGCCAGCAGCGTAATCGAAACAGGGACTGGGGAGCTGTTTTTT
>TRBD1|TRBV28|TRBJ1-5|-
CASSVTGGGNQPQHF
TGTGCCAGCAGTGTGACAGGGGGCGGCAATCAGCCCCAGCATTTT
>-|TRBV6-5|TRBJ1-6|once
CASSYSRPIRISPLHF
TGTGCCAGCAGTTACTCGAGGCCCATCCGAATTTCACCCCTCCACTTT
>TRBD1|TRBV5-4|TRBJ2-1|-
CASSWGTDNEQFF
TGTGCCAGCAGCTGGGGGACAGACAATGAGCAGTTCTTC
>-|TRBV5-1|TRBJ2-7|-
CASSPGGGPYEQYF
TGCGCCAGCAGCCCCGGTGGGGGCCCCTACGAGCAGTACTTC
>-|TRBV5-1|TRBJ2-5|-
CASSQVALGTQETQYF
TGCGCCAGCAGTCAGGTGGCACTCGGGACCCAAGAGACCCAGTACTTC